This record concerns one T cell receptor (beta chain) sequence. Its antigen is currently unknown. Next came a second PCR, run for about 6 to 12 cycles, which used a sample-barcoded 5' primer along with a J-beta primer mix. TCRdb recomputed calls from the 5' RACE reads with MiXCR, one row per CDR3 protein. The sample carries around 500,000 distinct CDR3 sequences, about a quarter recorded once. The sample is drawn from a study of blood T cells in healthy people across ages. Study observations and caveats: When set beside aged donors, long-lived donors presented more naive CD4+ cells and higher diversity.

Trimming took off 10 bases at V and 5 bases at J, with 17 bases between the two ends. The CDR3 contains 13 residues. Looked up from germline, CDR1 is LNHDA and CDR2 is SQIVND (reference sequence). The data also belong to a second study, concerning T cells of mothers and their children. That work contributes: The M1S primer of the second PCR added sample barcodes and 2-4 random nucleotides. Clones that were microchimeric and persistent were not detected among T cells.

The sequence came from a boy between 2 and 15 years old in good health. Sequenced sample: blood. The chain carries TRBV19 and TRBJ1-1; D gene uncertain. The CDR3 sequence is CATQVRVGTEAFF. The CDR3 region has the DNA TGTGCCACCCAAGTCCGGGTTGGAACTGAAGCTTTCTTT.